Reported below is one T cell receptor beta chain. The repertoire was sequenced with immunoSEQ multiplex PCR; TCRdb's copy has only in-frame clones and lacks some. The table shows 650,000 to 800,000 clones, with about 91% occurring only once. The data originate from a study of shared clonotypes between healthy human individuals. It was CD45RO-negative cells, positively selected for CCR7, that made up naive CD8 cells, with terminally differentiated effector memory CD45RA+ cells excluded. Germline-derived CDR1 and CDR2 are SNHLY and FYNNEI. J was trimmed by 0 bases and V by 1 base; bases with no gene match: 4. The CDR3 extends over 17 amino acids.

The chain couples TRBV2 to TRBJ2-3; TRBD1 matches at 10 bases. This receptor was obtained from a man aged 25 to 40 in good health. Sample: naive CD8+ T cells sorted from blood. The CDR3 spells CASSEGRQGASTDTQYF. The CDR3 nucleotides read TGTGCCAGCAGTGAAGGGCGACAGGGGGCTAGCACAGATACGCAGTATTTT.